A selection of T cell receptor beta chains follows, all from one sample in a study of cytomegalovirus exposure and HLA in healthy donors. TCRdb's table, derived via immunoSEQ multiplex PCR, lists solely in-frame clones and lacks some. The repertoire holds 160,000 or so clones, with less than 80% as singletons. The sequencing sample was made of PBMCs. The receptor set was obtained from a woman aged 40-49 years in good health and CMV-seronegative. The CDR3 runs from the conserved cysteine through the conserved F or W. A D gene is named only where the DNA matches it firmly. Clone size is shown for a subset of rows, as once, few, many or a class of expanded clone.

clone_size	j_call	d_call	v_call	cdr3_nt	cdr3_aa
few	TRBJ2-3	NA	TRBV5-4	TGTGCCAGCAGCTCCCCGCTCGGTACGCAGTATTTT	CASSSPLGTQYF
NA	TRBJ2-7	NA	TRBV12-5	TGTGCTAGTGGTTCCGTCCCGGGGGAAGTCTACGAGCAGTACTTC	CASGSVPGEVYEQYF
NA	TRBJ1-2	NA	TRBV4-1	TGCGCCAGCAGCCAAGCTGACCCCCCGGGGGGCTACACCTTC	CASSQADPPGGYTF
few	TRBJ1-1	NA	TRBV7-9	TGTGCCAGCAGCTTAAGCCTCCCCGGGGAAGCTTTCTTT	CASSLSLPGEAFF
NA	TRBJ2-2	NA	TRBV9	TGTGCCAGCAGCGCCCCAGGGGGGTCGAACACCGGGGAGCTGTTTTTT	CASSAPGGSNTGELFF
NA	TRBJ2-2	TRBD2	TRBV27	TGTGCCAGCCGGTGGGAGGGACCCGCGGAGGCCGGGGAGCTGCTTTTT	CASRWEGPAEAGELLF
NA	TRBJ2-2	NA	TRBV2	TGTGCCAGCAGTGATCCAGGGGAGAACACCGGGGAGCTGTTTTTT	CASSDPGENTGELFF
NA	TRBJ1-4	TRBD1	TRBV15	TGTGCCGCCTCGAAGGAGGGACAGGGCTTTTCTAATGAAAAACTGTTTTTT	CAASKEGQGFSNEKLFF
few	TRBJ1-3	TRBD1	TRBV28	TGTGCCGGACAGGGGGCAACTGGAAACACCATATATTTT	CAGQGATGNTIYF
NA	TRBJ2-7	TRBD2	TRBV29-1	TGCAGCGTCCAACTAGCGGAATTTTCCTACGAGCAGTACTTC	CSVQLAEFSYEQYF
NA	TRBJ1-2	TRBD1	TRBV6-1	TGTGCCAGCAGGACAGGGGGAGGAGTTGGCTACACCTTC	CASRTGGGVGYTF
NA	TRBJ2-7	NA	TRBV7-2	TGTGCCAGCAGCTGGGACAGCGGGTCCTACGAGCAGTACTTC	CASSWDSGSYEQYF
NA	TRBJ2-7	NA	TRBV7-2	TGTGCCAGCAGCCCTAAACTCTCACCGGGGATGGAGCAGTACTTC	CASSPKLSPGMEQYF
NA	TRBJ1-1	NA	TRBV11-3	TGTGCCAGCAGCTTAGGCGGGCGGAGGAACACTGAAGCTTTCTTT	CASSLGGRRNTEAFF
few	TRBJ1-3	NA	TRBV6-5	TGTGCCAGCCAAATGACAGGCCTCTCTGGAAACACCATATATTTT	CASQMTGLSGNTIYF
NA	TRBJ1-2	TRBD1	TRBV5-7	TGTGCCAGCCCCGGCAGGGCAGGGGGCATGGCTAACTATGGCTACACCTTC	CASPGRAGGMANYGYTF
NA	TRBJ2-7	NA	TRBV4-1	TGCGCCAGCTCTGGGTTCGGGGCTAGCGGAGGGGGAAGCTACGAGCAGTACTTC	CASSGFGASGGGSYEQYF
few	TRBJ2-7	TRBD2	TRBV19	TGTGCCAGTAGTATCCGCCCCGGGACACCCGGACTAGCGGGAGGGCCCTACGAGCAGTACTTC	CASSIRPGTPGLAGGPYEQYF